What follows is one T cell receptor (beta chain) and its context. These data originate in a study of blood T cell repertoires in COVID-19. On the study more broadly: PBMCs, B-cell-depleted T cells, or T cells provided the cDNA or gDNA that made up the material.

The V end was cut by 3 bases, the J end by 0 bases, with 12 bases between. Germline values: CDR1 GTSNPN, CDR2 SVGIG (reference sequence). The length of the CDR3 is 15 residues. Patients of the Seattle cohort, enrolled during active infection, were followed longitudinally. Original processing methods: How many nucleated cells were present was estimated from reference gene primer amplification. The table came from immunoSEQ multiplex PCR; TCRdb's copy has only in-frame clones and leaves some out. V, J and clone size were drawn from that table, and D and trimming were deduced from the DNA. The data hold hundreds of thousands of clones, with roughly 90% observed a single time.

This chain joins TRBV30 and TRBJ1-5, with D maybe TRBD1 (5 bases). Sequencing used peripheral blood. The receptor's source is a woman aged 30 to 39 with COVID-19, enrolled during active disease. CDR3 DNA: TGTGCCTGGAGCGCGGGACGGCATAGCAATCAGCCCCAGCATTTT. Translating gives CAWSAGRHSNQPQHF.